What follows are 28 T cell receptor beta chains derived from one specimen sequenced in a study of blood T cell repertoires in COVID-19. The table came from immunoSEQ multiplex PCR; TCRdb's copy has only in-frame clones and leaves some out. The sample carries 140,000 to 150,000 clones, over 80% recorded once. The sample was PBMCs or T cells enriched from blood (not recorded which). The source is a woman aged 40 to 49 who had recovered from COVID-19.

The V gene is TRBV9, the J gene TRBJ2-5; D is unclear. The V end was cut by 0 bases, the J end by 4 bases, with 13 bases between. Germline V gene sequence: CDR1 SGDLS, CDR2 YYNGEE. There are 15 residues in the CDR3. In DNA, the CDR3 is TGTGCCAGCAGCGTAGGGGTATCCCCGGGAGAGACCCAGTACTTC. It specifies CASSVGVSPGETQYF. Drawing the rest from reference TRBV9 and TRBJ2-5, the complete variable domain is DSGVTQTPKHLITATGQRVTLRCSPRSGDLSVYWYQQSLDQGLQFLIQYYNGEERAKGNILERFSAQQFPDLHSELNLSSLELGDSALYFCASSVGVSPGETQYFGPGTRLLVL.

This clone was found a few times. The V call is TRBV19, the J call TRBJ2-5, with 7 bases lining up with TRBD1. V trimming: 5 bases; J trimming: 1 base; junction bases outside the gene matches: 7. The CDR3 is 15 residues long. Germline values: CDR1 LNHDA, CDR2 SQIVND (reference sequence). The CDR3 DNA sequence: TGTGCCAGTAGTCAAAGAGACAGGGTCCAAGAGACCCAGTACTTC. Residues: CASSQRDRVQETQYF.

This chain links TRBV11-3 with TRBJ1-1; the match to TRBD1 covers 11 bases. With V trimmed by 0 bases and J by 3 bases, 12 bases remained unmatched. Per germline, CDR1 SGHNT and CDR2 YENEEA. The CDR3 extends over 19 amino acids. CDR3 loop: CASSLDGIWTGGLDTEAFF. The CDR3 nucleotides are TGTGCCAGCAGCTTAGACGGTATTTGGACAGGGGGCTTGGACACTGAAGCTTTCTTT. The full variable domain, rest sourced from reference TRBV11-3 and TRBJ1-1, is EAGVVQSPRYKIIEKKQPVAFWCNPISGHNTLYWYLQNLGQGPELLIRYENEEAVDDSQLPKDRFSAERLKGVDSTLKIQPAELGDSAVYLCASSLDGIWTGGLDTEAFFGQGTRLTVV.

This chain links TRBV19 with TRBJ1-5; possibly TRBD1 for D (5 bases). With 7 bases removed from V and 0 bases from J, the gap between germline ends came to 13 bases. CDR1 is LNHDA and CDR2 is SQIVND in the germline V gene (reference sequence). This CDR3 is built from 15 residues. The CDR3, as DNA: TGTGCCAGTACCCCGACAGAGTATAGCAATCAGCCCCAGCATTTT. Translation gives CASTPTEYSNQPQHF.

The chain employs TRBV7-8 and TRBJ2-3; possibly TRBD2 for D (6 bases). CDR3 length equals 12 residues. V lost 4 bases to trimming and J lost 8 bases, with 10 bases between them. CDR1 SGHVS and CDR2 FQNEAQ come from the germline V gene. The CDR3 spells CASSSTRGTQYF. The CDR3 DNA follows: TGTGCCAGCAGCTCGACTAGAGGTACGCAGTATTTT.

The gene calls are TRBV19 and TRBJ1-1; D gene uncertain. Germline values: CDR1 LNHDA, CDR2 SQIVND (reference sequence). The V end was cut by 9 bases, the J end by 4 bases, with 15 bases between. The CDR3 sequence is 13 residues long. In nucleotides, the CDR3 is TGTGCCAGCGCAACGGGGTTGGGCACTGAAGCTTTCTTT. Translated, it gives CASATGLGTEAFF.

The gene calls are TRBV9 and TRBJ2-5; D remains ambiguous. Germline V gene lookup returns CDR1 SGDLS and CDR2 YYNGEE. This CDR3 comprises 14 residues. V dropped 0 bases and J dropped 0 bases, with 6 bases sitting between them. The CDR3 DNA reads TGTGCCAGCAGCGTAGATACAGACCAAGAGACCCAGTACTTC. It is translated as CASSVDTDQETQYF.

This clone was seen a single time. The V call is TRBV4-2, the J call TRBJ2-5, with D perhaps TRBD2 (6 bases). CDR1 and CDR2 from the germline V gene are LGHNA and YNFKEQ. V lost 4 bases and J lost 2, with 11 bases in between. CDR3 length: 14 amino acids. In DNA, the CDR3 is TGTGCCAGCAGCCGACGACTAGGACAAGAGACCCAGTACTTC. Its translation: CASSRRLGQETQYF.

Concerning this clone itself: One junction end does not reproduce the germline sequence, and a read error may be involved. This chain's CDR3 is CSPSSASGYNEQFF. The CDR3 DNA reads TGCAGTCCTAGTTCCGCTAGCGGGTATAATGAGCAGTTCTTC. This chain joins TRBV20-1 and TRBJ2-1, with 8 positions matching TRBD2. The CDR3 has 14 residues. Germline CDR1 is DFQATT and CDR2 is SNEGSKA (reference sequence).

This chain connects TRBV15 to TRBJ1-3; perhaps TRBD1 as D (5 bases). Germline CDR1 is LNHNV and CDR2 is YYDKDF (reference sequence). The CDR3 length is 15 residues. The V gene lost 0 bases and the J gene lost 2 bases, with 8 bases spanning the gap. The CDR3 DNA sequence: TGTGCCACCAGCAGAGATCTGGGGCCTGGAAACACCATATATTTT. It specifies CATSRDLGPGNTIYF.

The chain joins TRBV9 to TRBJ2-2; no reliable D call. Trimming cost V 2 bases and J 2 bases, with 13 bases left between them. This CDR3 is 16 amino acids long. From germline, CDR1 is SGDLS and CDR2 YYNGEE. The DNA for the CDR3 is TGTGCCAGCAGCGTTTGGCAAGAGGCTAACACCGGGGAGCTGTTTTTT. This encodes CASSVWQEANTGELFF.

The chain employs TRBV3-1 (or the pseudogene TRBV3-2) and TRBJ1-6; D call uncertain. This CDR3 region has 14 residues. V gave up 5 bases and J gave up 6 bases, with 11 bases separating them. The germline V gene encodes CDR1 LGHDT and CDR2 YNNKEL (reference sequence). CDR3 in amino acids: CASSFTVPNSPLHF. CDR3 coding DNA: TGTGCCAGCAGCTTCACAGTTCCTAATTCACCCCTCCACTTT.

This chain uses TRBV5-1 with TRBJ2-1; D possibly corresponds to TRBD1 (6 bases). Germline V gene data show CDR1 as SGHRS and CDR2 as YFSETQ. This CDR3 has 14 residues. The V end was cut by 4 bases, the J end by 3 bases, with 11 bases between. In nucleotides, the CDR3 is TGCGCCAGCAGCCCCGGACAGAACTACAATGAGCAGTTCTTC. Translation: CASSPGQNYNEQFF. The full variable domain, completed using reference TRBV5-1 and TRBJ2-1, is KAGVTQTPRYLIKTRGQQVTLSCSPISGHRSVSWYQQTPGQGLQFLFEYFSETQRNKGNFPGRFSGRQFSNSRSEMNVSTLELGDSALYLCASSPGQNYNEQFFGPGTRLTVL.

The chain is built from TRBV3-1 (or the pseudogene TRBV3-2) and TRBJ1-1; D may be TRBD1 (5 bases). CDR3 length: 12 amino acids. Trimming removed 3 bases from V and 11 bases from J, with 13 bases in between. CDR1 is LGHDT, CDR2 YNNKEL, per germline (reference sequence). The CDR3: CASSQGQVGAFF. The CDR3 DNA follows: TGTGCCAGCAGCCAGGGGCAGGTCGGGGCTTTCTTT.

The chain recombines TRBV12-2 with TRBJ1-1; the table names TRBD1, a call not compared with the DNA. TRBV12-2 is reported as a pseudogene. The CDR3 loop spans 16 amino acids. The CDR3 protein is CASRLAQGAMNTEAFF. The CDR3, as DNA: TGTGCAAGTCGCTTAGCTCAGGGTGCCATGAACACTGAAGCTTTCTTT.

This sequence joins TRBV2 and TRBJ1-2; TRBD1 might be the D (6 bases). The V end lost 4 bases, the J end lost 3 bases, and 9 bases lay between the germline ends. CDR3 size: 13 residues. Germline CDR1 and CDR2: SNHLY and FYNNEI. CDR3 sequence reads: CASSGTADYGYTF. CDR3 DNA sequence: TGTGCCAGCAGTGGGACAGCCGACTATGGCTACACCTTC.

In regard to this clone: The identical CDR3 is also encoded by other nucleotide sequences in the sample. The chain employs TRBV18 and TRBJ2-5, with D possibly TRBD1 on 6 matching bases. The ends were cut back, 3 bases at V and 3 bases at J, with 8 bases in the middle. CDR3 length: 13 amino acids. The germline V gene encodes CDR1 KGHSH and CDR2 LQKENI. The chain's CDR3 is CASSPSGEETQYF. The CDR3 bases are TGTGCCAGCTCACCGTCAGGGGAAGAGACCCAGTACTTC.

CDR3: CASSQGQELNTEAFF. CDR3 nucleotide sequence: TGTGCCAGCTCACAAGGACAGGAGCTGAACACTGAAGCTTTCTTT. This chain uses TRBV18 with TRBJ1-1, with TRBD1 matching 7 bases. V was clipped by 4 bases and J by 0 bases; unmatched bases: 5. The CDR3 loop spans 15 amino acids. Germline CDR1 KGHSH, CDR2 LQKENI.

V is TRBV27 and J is TRBJ2-7, with no clear D. The V gene lost 0 bases and the J gene lost 1 base, with 7 bases spanning the gap. The CDR3 has 14 amino acids. Germline V gene data show CDR1 as MNHEY and CDR2 as SMNVEV (reference sequence). DNA of the CDR3: TGTGCCAGCAGTTTATCGAGGCATTCCTACGAGCAGTACTTC. Protein product: CASSLSRHSYEQYF.

The CDR3 reads CATSTNSYEQYF. The CDR3 region has the DNA TGTGCCACATCGACTAACTCCTACGAGCAGTACTTC. The chain recombines TRBV19 with TRBJ2-7, with D perhaps matching TRBD2 (5 bases). The V and J ends lost 10 bases and 0 bases respectively, with 10 bases between them. Germline V gene sequence: CDR1 LNHDA, CDR2 SQIVND (reference sequence). This CDR3 region has 12 residues.

The CDR3 sequence is CASAGLGGRETQYF. In nucleotides, the CDR3 is TGTGCCAGCGCCGGATTGGGGGGGAGGGAGACCCAGTACTTC. This chain connects TRBV27 to TRBJ2-5; 7 bases are shared with TRBD2. The J segment lost 5 bases and the V segment lost 8 bases, leaving 11 bases of the junction unmatched. The germline gives CDR1 MNHEY, CDR2 SMNVEV (reference sequence). The CDR3 totals 14 residues.

The chain joins TRBV2 to TRBJ1-2; no clear D gene. Germline CDR1 is SNHLY and CDR2 is FYNNEI. This CDR3 has 12 amino acids. The V and J ends lost 5 bases and 4 bases respectively, with 8 bases between them. CDR3 region: CASSSGPYGYTF. CDR3 sequence (DNA): TGTGCCAGCAGTAGCGGGCCCTATGGCTACACCTTC.

This chain links TRBV19 with TRBJ1-1; 9 nucleotides match TRBD1. V dropped 6 bases and J dropped 4; count of bases not matched to a gene: 9. The CDR3 has 15 amino acids. Germline values: CDR1 LNHDA, CDR2 SQIVND (reference sequence). In nucleotides, the CDR3 is TGTGCCAGTAGCCTGGACAGGGGTAAGGTCACTGAAGCTTTCTTT. Translation gives CASSLDRGKVTEAFF. Looking up the rest from reference TRBV19 and TRBJ1-1 gives the full variable domain: DGGITQSPKYLFRKEGQNVTLSCEQNLNHDAMYWYRQDPGQGLRLIYYSQIVNDFQKGDIAEGYSVSREKKESFPLTVTSAQKNPTAFYLCASSLDRGKVTEAFFGQGTRLTVV.

This clone was counted a few times. The chain is built from TRBV2 and TRBJ1-1, with 8 bases matching TRBD1. The CDR3 has 14 residues. Germline lookup yields CDR1 SNHLY and CDR2 FYNNEI. Trimming removed 10 bases from V and 0 bases from J; junction bases left unmatched: 7. CDR3 in amino acids: CANPRDRLNTEAFF. For the CDR3, the DNA is TGTGCCAACCCCCGGGACAGGTTGAACACTGAAGCTTTCTTT.

The chain combines TRBV19 with TRBJ2-1; 8 nucleotides agree with TRBD2. Unmatched junction bases numbered 8, after V lost 5 bases and J lost 8 bases. In germline, CDR1 is LNHDA, CDR2 SQIVND (reference sequence). The CDR3 covers 14 residues. CDR3 region: CASSVSGSGYEQFF. CDR3 sequence (DNA): TGTGCCAGTAGTGTCAGCGGGAGTGGCTATGAGCAGTTCTTC.

This clone was seen a single time. The genes are TRBV19 and TRBJ1-2; 10 nucleotides align to TRBD1. The CDR3 spans 14 residues. Germline V gene data show CDR1 as LNHDA and CDR2 as SQIVND (reference sequence). Trimming at V came to 4 bases and at J to 5 bases, leaving 4 bases not matched to a gene. CDR3 sequence (DNA): TGTGCCAGTAGTAAAGGACAGGGGGGTTATGGCTACACCTTC. It translates to CASSKGQGGYGYTF.

The chain couples TRBV15 to TRBJ2-1; tentatively, D is TRBD1 (5 bases). Looked up from germline, CDR1 is LNHNV and CDR2 is YYDKDF (reference sequence). This CDR3 is built from 18 residues. Trimming pared 1 base from V and 5 bases from J, leaving 21 bases between. CDR3 in DNA: TGTGCCACCAGCAGAGTCAAAATGGGCACCAGGGATCACAATGAGCAGTTCTTC. Residues: CATSRVKMGTRDHNEQFF.

This rearrangement joins TRBV30 to TRBJ2-1; 9 nucleotides match TRBD2. In germline, CDR1 is GTSNPN, CDR2 SVGIG (reference sequence). The CDR3 runs to 16 residues. V lost 1 base to trimming and J lost 0 bases; unmatched junction nucleotides: 4. The CDR3 nucleotides read TGTGCCTGGAGTGAGGCTAGCGGGACCTCCTACAATGAGCAGTTCTTC. The encoded protein is CAWSEASGTSYNEQFF.